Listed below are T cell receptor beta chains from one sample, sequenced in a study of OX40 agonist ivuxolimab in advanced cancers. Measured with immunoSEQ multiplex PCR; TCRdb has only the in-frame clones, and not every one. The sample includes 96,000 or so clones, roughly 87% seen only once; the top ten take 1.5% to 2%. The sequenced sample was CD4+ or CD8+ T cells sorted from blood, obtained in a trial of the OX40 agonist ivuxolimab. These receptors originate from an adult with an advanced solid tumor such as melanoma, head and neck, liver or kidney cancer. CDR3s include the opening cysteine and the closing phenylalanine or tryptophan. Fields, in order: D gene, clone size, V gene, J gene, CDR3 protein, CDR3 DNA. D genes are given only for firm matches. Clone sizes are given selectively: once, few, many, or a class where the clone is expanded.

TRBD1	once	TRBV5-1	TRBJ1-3	CASSFNAGTGAGNTIYF	TGCGCCAGCAGCTTCAACGCCGGGACAGGGGCCGGAAACACCATATATTTT
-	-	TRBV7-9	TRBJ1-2	CASGDNYGYTF	TGTGCCAGCGGAGACAACTATGGCTACACCTTC
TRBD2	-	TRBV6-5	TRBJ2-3	CASSYSNSGSTDTQYF	TGTGCCAGCAGTTACTCGAATAGCGGGAGCACAGATACGCAGTATTTT
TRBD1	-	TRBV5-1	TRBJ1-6	CASSLTGARGSPLHF	TGCGCCAGCAGCCTTACAGGGGCGAGGGGTTCACCCCTCCACTTT
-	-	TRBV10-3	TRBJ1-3	CAIAPGTVSGNTIYF	TGTGCCATCGCTCCCGGGACGGTCTCTGGAAACACCATATATTTT
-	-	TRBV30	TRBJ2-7	CAWSRGAYEQYF	TGTGCCTGGAGTAGGGGGGCCTACGAGCAGTACTTC
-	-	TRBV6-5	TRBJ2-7	CASGAGFSYEQYF	TGTGCCAGTGGAGCAGGGTTCTCCTACGAGCAGTACTTC
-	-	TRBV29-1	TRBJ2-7	CSVEGKGLAAYEQYF	TGCAGCGTTGAGGGGAAGGGACTCGCAGCATACGAGCAGTACTTC
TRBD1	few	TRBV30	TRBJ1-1	CAWINRGRWTEAFF	TGTGCCTGGATAAACAGGGGGCGGTGGACTGAAGCTTTCTTT
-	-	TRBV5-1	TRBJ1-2	CASSLGDTGGYGYTF	TGCGCCAGCAGCTTGGGGGACACCGGCGGGTATGGCTACACCTTC
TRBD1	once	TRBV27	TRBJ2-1	CASSLLGTGGNEQFF	TGTGCCAGCAGCCTTCTCGGGACAGGGGGCAATGAGCAGTTCTTC
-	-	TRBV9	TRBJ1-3	CASSSGLGFNTIYF	TGTGCCAGCAGCTCCGGGCTGGGGTTCAACACCATATATTTT
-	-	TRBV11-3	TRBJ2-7	CASSLRPFPSYEQYF	TGTGCCAGCAGCTTAAGACCTTTCCCCTCCTACGAGCAGTACTTC
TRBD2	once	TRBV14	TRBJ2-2	CASSLIRGETGELFF	TGTGCCAGCAGCCTTATCCGGGGGGAGACCGGGGAGCTGTTTTTT
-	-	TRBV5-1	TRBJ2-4	CASSLGRENIQYF	TGCGCCAGCAGCTTGGGCAGGGAAAACATTCAGTACTTC
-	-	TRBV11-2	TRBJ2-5	CASSLTTPGPQETQYF	TGTGCCAGCAGCTTAACCACGCCGGGACCACAAGAGACCCAGTACTTC
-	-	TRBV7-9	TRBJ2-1	CASSRSGFDEQFF	TGTGCCAGCAGCCGTAGCGGTTTCGATGAGCAGTTCTTC
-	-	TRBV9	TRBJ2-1	CASSPQSGYNEQFF	TGTGCCAGCAGCCCCCAGAGCGGTTACAATGAGCAGTTCTTC
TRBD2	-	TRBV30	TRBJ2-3	CAWSQGLAGGSDTQYF	TGTGCCTGGAGCCAGGGACTAGCGGGAGGTTCAGATACGCAGTATTTT
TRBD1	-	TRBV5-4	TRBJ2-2	CASSSRTGPGELFF	TGTGCCAGCAGCTCGAGGACAGGCCCCGGGGAGCTGTTTTTT
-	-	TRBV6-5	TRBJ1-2	CASSYSPTGGYGYTF	TGTGCCAGCAGTTACTCCCCGACAGGAGGCTATGGCTACACCTTC
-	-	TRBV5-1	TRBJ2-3	CASSFNGGGAQYF	TGCGCCAGCAGCTTTAACGGAGGAGGAGCGCAGTATTTT
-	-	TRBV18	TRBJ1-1	CASSPSSVLNTEAFF	TGTGCCAGCTCACCATCCAGTGTGCTGAACACTGAAGCTTTCTTT
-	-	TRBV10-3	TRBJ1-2	CAISLMPENYGYTF	TGTGCCATCAGTTTAATGCCAGAAAACTATGGCTACACCTTC
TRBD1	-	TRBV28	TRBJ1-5	CASSLNSGGERQPQHF	TGTGCCAGCAGTTTAAATTCAGGGGGCGAAAGACAGCCCCAGCATTTT
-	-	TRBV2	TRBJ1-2	CASSEAGYGYTF	TGTGCCAGCAGTGAAGCAGGATATGGCTACACCTTC
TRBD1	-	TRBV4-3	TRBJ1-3	CASSQDRQGSAGNTIYF	TGCGCCAGCAGCCAAGATCGACAGGGCAGCGCTGGAAACACCATATATTTT
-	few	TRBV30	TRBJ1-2	CAWSLQHYGYTF	TGTGCCTGGAGTCTGCAGCACTATGGCTACACCTTC
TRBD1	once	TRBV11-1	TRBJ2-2	CASSVPQGIGELFF	TGTGCCAGCAGCGTCCCACAGGGGATCGGGGAGCTGTTTTTT
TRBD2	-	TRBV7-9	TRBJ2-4	CASSPPGLGNIQYF	TGTGCCAGCAGCCCCCCGGGACTAGGGAACATTCAGTACTTC
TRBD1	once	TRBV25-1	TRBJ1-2	CASSERATGGLYGYTF	TGTGCCAGCAGTGAAAGGGCGACAGGGGGGCTCTATGGCTACACCTTC
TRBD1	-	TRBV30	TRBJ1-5	CAWTRTGASQPQHF	TGTGCCTGGACTCGGACAGGGGCGAGTCAGCCCCAGCATTTT
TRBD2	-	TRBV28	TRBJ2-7	CASSLLSGSSYEQYF	TGTGCCAGCAGTTTATTAAGCGGGAGCTCCTACGAGCAGTACTTC
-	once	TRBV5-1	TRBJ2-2	CASSLAGTGELFF	TGCGCCAGCAGCCTGGCCGGCACCGGGGAGCTGTTTTTT
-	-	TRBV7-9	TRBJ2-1	CASSLAIWGWYNEQFF	TGTGCCAGCAGCTTAGCGATTTGGGGGTGGTACAATGAGCAGTTCTTC
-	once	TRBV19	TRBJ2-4	CASSIPGGKNIQYF	TGTGCCAGTAGTATACCGGGCGGAAAAAACATTCAGTACTTC
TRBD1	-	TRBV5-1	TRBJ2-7	CASSSWTGYEQYF	TGCGCCAGCAGCTCCTGGACAGGTTACGAGCAGTACTTC
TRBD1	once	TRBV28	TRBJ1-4	CASSPTGGAFEKLFF	TGTGCCAGCAGTCCAACAGGGGGCGCCTTTGAAAAACTGTTTTTT
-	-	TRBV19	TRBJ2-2	CASSINGAGELFF	TGTGCCAGTAGTATTAACGGGGCCGGGGAGCTGTTTTTT
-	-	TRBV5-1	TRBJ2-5	CASSYTSLETQYF	TGCGCCAGCAGCTACACTAGTTTGGAGACCCAGTACTTC
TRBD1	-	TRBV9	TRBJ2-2	CASSAPGQGQTGELFF	TGTGCCAGCAGCGCACCGGGACAGGGGCAAACCGGGGAGCTGTTTTTT
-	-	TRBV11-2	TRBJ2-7	CASSQQTDSSYEQYF	TGTGCCAGCAGTCAGCAAACGGACAGTAGCTACGAGCAGTACTTC
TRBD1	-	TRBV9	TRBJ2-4	CASSPRDGDRRSGAKNIQYF	TGTGCCAGCAGCCCCCGGGACGGGGACAGGCGAAGCGGAGCCAAAAACATTCAGTACTTC
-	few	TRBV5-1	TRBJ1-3	CASGGSSGNTIYF	TGCGCCAGCGGAGGATCATCAGGAAACACCATATATTTT
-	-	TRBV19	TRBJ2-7	CATRMGPLPGEQYF	TGTGCCACCCGAATGGGACCCCTGCCGGGCGAGCAGTACTTC
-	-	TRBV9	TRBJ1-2	CASSVAGLLYGYTF	TGTGCCAGCAGCGTCGCGGGGCTACTCTATGGCTACACCTTC
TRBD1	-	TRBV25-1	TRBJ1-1	CASRNGQGIGAFF	TGTGCCAGCAGAAACGGACAGGGGATCGGAGCTTTCTTT
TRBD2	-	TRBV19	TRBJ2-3	CASGLAVTDTQYF	TGTGCCAGTGGGCTAGCGGTCACAGATACGCAGTATTTT
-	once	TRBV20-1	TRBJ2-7	CSVFRGSEQYF	TGCAGTGTATTCCGAGGCTCAGAGCAGTACTTC
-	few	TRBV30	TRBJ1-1	CALGLTLNTEAFF	TGTGCCTTGGGACTTACTTTGAACACTGAAGCTTTCTTT
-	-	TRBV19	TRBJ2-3	CASSLRDGGTDTQYF	TGTGCCAGTAGCCTCCGGGACGGGGGCACAGATACGCAGTATTTT
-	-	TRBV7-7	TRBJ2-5	CASSWGTAGSQETQYF	TGTGCTAGCAGCTGGGGGACCGCGGGAAGCCAAGAGACCCAGTACTTC
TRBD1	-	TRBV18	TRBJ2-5	CASPPGQGRPQYF	TGTGCCAGCCCCCCGGGACAGGGAAGGCCCCAGTACTTC
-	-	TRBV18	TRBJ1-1	CASSPAYTNMNTEAFF	TGTGCCAGCTCACCCGCGTACACAAACATGAACACTGAAGCTTTCTTT
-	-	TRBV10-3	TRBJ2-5	CAISESTSETQYF	TGTGCCATCAGTGAGTCTACTAGTGAGACCCAGTACTTC